This T cell receptor (beta chain) was documented in a study of CD8+ T cells in alopecia areata. At the level of the study: Patients in the study were on tofacitinib for 6 to 18 months, then off it for 6 months. Findings and caveats of the study: Both scalp clonality and the expanded CD8+ clones among the top 100 showed a significant decrease with tofacitinib.

Treatment of the sample: oral pan-JAK inhibitor, 5-10 mg twice daily. Peripheral blood and lesional scalp punch biopsies were taken from alopecia areata patients. Deletions cut 3 bases from V and 7 bases from J, with 12 bases between. Germline V CDR1 and CDR2: SQVTM, ANQGSEA. CDR3 length: 13 amino acids. Concerning this clone: Its antigen is unidentified.

Extracted RNA was reverse transcribed into cDNA, the sequencing template. Repertoires were generated with immunoSEQ multiplex PCR, while TCRdb's copy carries only in-frame clones and drops some. The sample holds 150,000 to 200,000 clones, 60% to 75% seen once. Specimen: CD4+ T cells sorted from blood, collected at week 24, from a patient treated with tofacitinib. The sequence was collected from a human donor with alopecia areata. The chain couples TRBV29-1 to TRBJ1-4, with D maybe TRBD1 (5 bases). For the CDR3, the DNA is TGCAGCGTTGAGGCACAGGCGGGTGAAAAACTGTTTTTT. Translated, it gives CSVEAQAGEKLFF. Drawing the rest from reference TRBV29-1 and TRBJ1-4, the complete variable domain is SAVISQKPSRDICQRGTSLTIQCQVDSQVTMMFWYRQQPGQSLTLIATANQGSEATYESGFVIDKFPISRPNLTFSTLTVSNMSPEDSSIYLCSVEAQAGEKLFFGSGTQLSVL.